The entry below describes one T cell receptor (beta chain). TCRdb used MiXCR to reprocess the 5' RACE reads, holding one entry per CDR3 protein. This sample yields over 95,000 distinct CDR3 sequences, of which 17% are seen a single time; roughly 6.2% belongs to the top ten. The data originate from a study of T cells of healthy individuals. This sequence originates from a human donor in good health.

The CDR3 loop is CASSEGVRSGNTIYF. For the CDR3, the DNA is TGTGCCAGCAGTGAAGGTGTCCGCTCTGGAAACACCATATATTTT. The chain combines TRBV2 with TRBJ1-3; unclear D gene. The CDR3 contains 15 residues. Per germline, CDR1 SNHLY and CDR2 FYNNEI. Trimming took off 1 base at V and 0 bases at J, with 7 bases between the two ends.